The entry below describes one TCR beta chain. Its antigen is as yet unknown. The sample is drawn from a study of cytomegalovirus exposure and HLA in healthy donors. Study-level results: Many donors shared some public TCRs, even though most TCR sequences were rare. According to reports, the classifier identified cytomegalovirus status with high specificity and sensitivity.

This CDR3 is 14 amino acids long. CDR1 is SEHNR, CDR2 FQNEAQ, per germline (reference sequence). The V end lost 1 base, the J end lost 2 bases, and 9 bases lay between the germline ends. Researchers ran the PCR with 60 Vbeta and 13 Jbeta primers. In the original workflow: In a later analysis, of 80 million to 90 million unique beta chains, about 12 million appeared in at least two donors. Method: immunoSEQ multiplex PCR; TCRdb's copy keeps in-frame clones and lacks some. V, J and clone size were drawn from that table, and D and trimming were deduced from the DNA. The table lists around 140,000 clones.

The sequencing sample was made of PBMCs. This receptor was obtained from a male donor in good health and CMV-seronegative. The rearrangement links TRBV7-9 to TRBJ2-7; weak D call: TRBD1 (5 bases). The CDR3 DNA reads TGTGCCAGCAGCTTAGATGGCAGGGCCTACGAGCAGTACTTC. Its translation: CASSLDGRAYEQYF.